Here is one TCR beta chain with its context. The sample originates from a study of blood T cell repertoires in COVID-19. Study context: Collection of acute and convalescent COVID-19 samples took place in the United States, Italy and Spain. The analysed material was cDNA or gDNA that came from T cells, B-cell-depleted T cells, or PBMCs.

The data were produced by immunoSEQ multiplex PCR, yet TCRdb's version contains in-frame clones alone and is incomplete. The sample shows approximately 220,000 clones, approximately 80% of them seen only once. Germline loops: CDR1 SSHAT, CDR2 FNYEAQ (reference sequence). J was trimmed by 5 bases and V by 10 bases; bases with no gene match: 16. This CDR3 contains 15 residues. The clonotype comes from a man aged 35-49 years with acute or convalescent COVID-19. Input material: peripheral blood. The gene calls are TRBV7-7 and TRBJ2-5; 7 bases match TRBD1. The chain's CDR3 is CATTSYGTEGETQYF. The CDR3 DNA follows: TGTGCCACCACCTCGTACGGGACAGAGGGGGAGACCCAGTACTTC.